The clone carrying this T cell receptor beta chain turned up a few times. Its specificity is unknown. The CDR3 runs 16 residues. V gave up 4 bases and J gave up 6 bases, with 19 bases separating them. CDR1 and CDR2 from the germline V gene are MNHEY and SMNVEV (reference sequence). These data come from a study of cytomegalovirus exposure and HLA in healthy donors. General study results and limits: Researchers left out some V segments, among them TRBV6-2 and TRBV6-3, as indistinguishable.

The PCR was carried out with 60 Vbeta primers and 13 Jbeta primers. The assay was immunoSEQ multiplex PCR, and TCRdb's table has in-frame clones only and misses some. The sample consists of some 140,000 clones, about 85% of them appearing once. The chain carries TRBV27 and TRBJ2-1, with D unresolved. The sequencing input was PBMCs. This receptor was obtained from a man aged 25-45 years in good health and CMV-seropositive. The CDR3 sequence is CASSSPRLAASNEQFF. In DNA, the CDR3 is TGTGCCAGCAGTTCTCCCCGCCTCGCAGCTAGCAATGAGCAGTTCTTC.